This T cell receptor (beta chain) was sequenced for a study of control samples from healthy donors and cancer patients. The data were produced by immunoSEQ multiplex PCR, yet TCRdb's version contains in-frame clones alone and is incomplete. The data show roughly 190,000 clones, with around 92% seen just once and about 1.4% held by the top ten. Trimming cost V 3 bases and J 3 bases; bases outside gene matches: 1. The CDR3 length is 13 residues. CDR1 is SGDLS, CDR2 YYNGEE, per germline. The chain employs TRBV9 and TRBJ1-1; 8 nucleotides line up with TRBD1. The sequence was collected from a woman between 25 and 40 years old in good health. Sequencing was done on a sample of blood. For the CDR3, the DNA is TGTGCCAGCAGCGGACAGGGGTACACTGAAGCTTTCTTT. It codes for CASSGQGYTEAFF.